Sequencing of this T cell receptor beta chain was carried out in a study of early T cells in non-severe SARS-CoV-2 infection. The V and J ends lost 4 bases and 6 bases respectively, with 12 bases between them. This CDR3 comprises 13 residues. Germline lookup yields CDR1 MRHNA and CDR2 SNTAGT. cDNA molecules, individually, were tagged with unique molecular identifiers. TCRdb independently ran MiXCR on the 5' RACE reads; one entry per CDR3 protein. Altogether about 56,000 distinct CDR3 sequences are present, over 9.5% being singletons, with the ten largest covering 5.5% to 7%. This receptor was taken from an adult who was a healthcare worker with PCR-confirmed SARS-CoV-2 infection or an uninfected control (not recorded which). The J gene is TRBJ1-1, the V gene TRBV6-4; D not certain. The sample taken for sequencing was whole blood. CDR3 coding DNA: TGTGCCAGCAGTGCCGAGGACGGGTCTGAAGCTTTCTTT. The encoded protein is CASSAEDGSEAFF.